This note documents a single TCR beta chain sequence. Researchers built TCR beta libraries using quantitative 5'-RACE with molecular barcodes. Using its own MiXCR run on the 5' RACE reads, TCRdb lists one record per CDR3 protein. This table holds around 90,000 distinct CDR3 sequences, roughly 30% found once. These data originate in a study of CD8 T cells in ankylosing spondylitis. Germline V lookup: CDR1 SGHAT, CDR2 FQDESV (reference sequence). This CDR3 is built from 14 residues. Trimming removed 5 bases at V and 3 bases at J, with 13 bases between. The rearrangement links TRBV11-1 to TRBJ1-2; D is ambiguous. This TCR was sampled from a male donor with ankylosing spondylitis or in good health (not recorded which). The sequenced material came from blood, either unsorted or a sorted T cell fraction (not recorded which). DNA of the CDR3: TGTGCCAGCAGCCCCCGGGGATTCGACTATGGCTACACCTTC. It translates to CASSPRGFDYGYTF.